This TCR beta chain is drawn from a study of T cell responses to AZD1222 COVID-19 vaccine. The table came from immunoSEQ multiplex PCR; TCRdb's copy has only in-frame clones and leaves some out. The sample records fewer than 200,000 clones, 70% to 90% being singletons. Study-wide findings and caveats: Only 5 to 7 AZD1222 recipients tested seropositive at baseline.

Comments on this clone: Its antigen is not known.

The source is an adult who received the MenACWY meningococcal vaccine as a control. The sample was peripheral blood, taken 28 days after the second dose of the MenACWY control vaccine.

This chain's CDR3 is CAPAGTRREGSPLHF. The CDR3 DNA follows: TGTGCCCCAGCAGGGACCAGGAGGGAGGGATCACCCCTCCACTTT. The genes are TRBV6-5 and TRBJ1-6; D is possibly TRBD1 (5 bases). V lost 11 bases and J 10 bases, leaving 24 bases between the germline ends. The CDR3 consists of 15 residues. In germline, CDR1 is MNHEY, CDR2 SVGAGI.